This T cell receptor (beta chain) was profiled in a study of PD-L1 blockade in urothelial cancer. At the level of the study: Atezolizumab was started by patients in 2014 at 1,200 mg intravenously every 3 weeks. Study-wide results and caveats: Durable benefit was linked to greater 3-week expansion of tumor-associated blood clones.

Comments on this clone: What it binds is not known.

Germline values: CDR1 MNHEY, CDR2 SMNVEV (reference sequence). V was trimmed by 2 bases and J by 6 bases, leaving 11 bases between them. This CDR3 has 14 residues. Assay used: immunoSEQ multiplex PCR; TCRdb lists only in-frame clones, some missing. Among 20,000 to 25,000 clones listed, roughly nine tenths were seen once. Sequencing used PBMCs, obtained around atezolizumab (anti-PD-L1) treatment. This rearrangement joins TRBV27 to TRBJ1-5, with D tentatively TRBD1 (6 bases). The sequence was obtained from a man between 45 and 60 years old with urothelial cancer. CDR3 bases: TGTGCCAGCAGTTTAGTTAGCAGGGGTCAGCCCCAGCATTTT. It specifies CASSLVSRGQPQHF.